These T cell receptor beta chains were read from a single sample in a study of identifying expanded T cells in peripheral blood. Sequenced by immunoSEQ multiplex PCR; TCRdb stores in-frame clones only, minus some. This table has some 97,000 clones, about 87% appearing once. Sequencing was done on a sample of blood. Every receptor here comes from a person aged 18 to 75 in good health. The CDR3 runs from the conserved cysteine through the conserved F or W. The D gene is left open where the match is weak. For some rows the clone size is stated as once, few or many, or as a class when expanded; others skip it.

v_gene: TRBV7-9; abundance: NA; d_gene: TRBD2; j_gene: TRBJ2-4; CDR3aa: CASSSRGLAVAKNIQYF; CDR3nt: TGTGCCAGCAGCTCCCGTGGACTAGCGGTAGCCAAAAACATTCAGTACTTC
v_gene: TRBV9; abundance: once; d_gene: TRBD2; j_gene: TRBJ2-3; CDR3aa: CASSVYAGGTDTQYF; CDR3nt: TGTGCCAGCAGCGTCTATGCGGGGGGTACAGATACGCAGTATTTT
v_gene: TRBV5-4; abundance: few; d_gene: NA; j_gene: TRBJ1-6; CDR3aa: CASRMGNSPLHF; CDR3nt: TGTGCCAGCAGGATGGGGAATTCACCCCTCCACTTT
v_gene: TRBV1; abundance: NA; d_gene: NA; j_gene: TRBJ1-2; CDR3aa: CTTGTGGYGYTF; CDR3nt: TGCACCACCGGGACAGGGGGCTATGGCTACACCTTC
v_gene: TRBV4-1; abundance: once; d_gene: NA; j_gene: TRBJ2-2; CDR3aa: CASSPGGHRETGELFF; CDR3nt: TGCGCCAGCAGCCCTGGGGGGCACAGGGAAACCGGGGAGCTGTTTTTT
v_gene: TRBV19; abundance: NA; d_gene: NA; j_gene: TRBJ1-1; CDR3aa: CASRQAGRGEAFF; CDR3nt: TGTGCCAGTCGGCAGGCGGGGAGGGGTGAAGCTTTCTTT
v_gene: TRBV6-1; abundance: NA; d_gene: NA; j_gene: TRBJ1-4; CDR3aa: CASSLEYFQLFF; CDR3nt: TGTGCCAGCAGTCTAGAATATTTTCAACTGTTTTTT
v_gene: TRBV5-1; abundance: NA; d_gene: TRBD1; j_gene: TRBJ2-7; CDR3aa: CASSSATGQATYEQYF; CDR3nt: TGCGCCAGCAGCTCGGCAACGGGACAGGCAACCTACGAGCAGTACTTC
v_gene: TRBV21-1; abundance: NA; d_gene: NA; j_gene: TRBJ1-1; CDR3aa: CASSSLVLAIKNTEAFF; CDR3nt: TGTGCCAGCAGCAGTTTGGTTTTGGCCATAAAAAACACTGAAGCTTTCTTT
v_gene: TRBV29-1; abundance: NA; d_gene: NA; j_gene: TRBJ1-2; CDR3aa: CSVDHTNYGYTF; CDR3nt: TGCAGCGTAGATCACACTAACTATGGCTACACCTTC